These T cell receptor beta chains were read from a single sample in a study of blood T cell repertoires in COVID-19. TCRdb's copy holds only in-frame clones and misses some; the assay was immunoSEQ multiplex PCR. In the table there are 190,000 or so clones, about 82% of which are singletons. The sample consisted of PBMCs or T cells enriched from blood (not recorded which). Receptor source: a woman in her 30s who had recovered from COVID-19. Both conserved end residues are part of each CDR3.

TRBV5-1 CASSSAELGPTDTQYF
TRBV5-4 CASSLGGQGPGEQYF
TRBV19 CASSPRTGFHEQFF
TRBV27 CASSFGTGGVVGYTF
TRBV19 CASSARTSGRGNEQFF
TRBV2 CASSDGLSNTEAFF
TRBV20-1 CSASRTGNTGELFF
TRBV3-1/TRBV3-2 CASSQGQAAGYTF
TRBV7-9 CASSLGQTSGSAYEQYF
TRBV2 CASSEATGRSTEAFF
TRBV19 CASSRGTAYGYTF
TRBV7-6 CASSSNAAGGSTREQYF
TRBV28 CASGRQGWGNEQFF
TRBV3-1/TRBV3-2 CASSWDSSRFF
TRBV19 CASSIGDIALNTEAFF
TRBV3-1/TRBV3-2 CASSQDGGTPYEQYF
TRBV19 CASSIEGTPYSNQPQHF
TRBV7-9 CASSSPSGREGTDTQYF
TRBV19 CASSIRLGLAGAGETQYF
TRBV3-1/TRBV3-2 CASSPQQGLGSNYGYTF
TRBV3-1/TRBV3-2 CASSQTHTEAFF
TRBV2 CASSPWDRISEQYF
TRBV9 CASSVGETGNQPQHF
TRBV11-2 CASSLDGTSAYSYEQYF